This TCR beta chain was retrieved from a study of blood T cell repertoires in COVID-19. Study-level information: Samples representing acute and convalescent COVID-19 were sourced from the United States, Italy and Spain. Sources were T cells, B-cell-depleted T cells, or PBMCs; the material itself was cDNA or gDNA.

Trimming at V came to 2 bases and at J to 3 bases, leaving 5 bases not matched to a gene. CDR1 is MGHRA and CDR2 is YSYEKL in the germline V gene. The CDR3 is 15 residues long. The cohort comprised adults aged about 18 to 100 years residing in under 25 US areas. Libraries were prepared by immunoSEQ multiplex PCR; TCRdb keeps only in-frame clonotypes and omits some of them. The table shows some 290,000 clones, with about nine tenths occurring only once. This receptor was identified in a woman aged 40 to 49 with acute COVID-19. The chain has TRBV4-1 and TRBJ1-1, with 8 bases matching TRBD1. Sequencing was done on a sample of PBMCs or T cells enriched from blood (not recorded which). The CDR3 DNA reads TGCGCCAGCAGCCAAAACAGGGGGGTAGACACTGAAGCTTTCTTT. Amino acid sequence: CASSQNRGVDTEAFF.